One and the same sample provided the 13 T cell receptor beta chains below, sequenced in a study of T-cell memory formation after mild COVID-19. TCRdb used MiXCR to reprocess the 5' RACE reads, holding one entry per CDR3 protein. The sample contains 300,000 to 350,000 distinct CDR3 sequences, roughly an eighth of which appear only once. Sequenced: PBMCs or a T cell subset sorted from them (not recorded which). These receptors were collected from a man between 18 and 35 years old who had mild COVID-19 (a few samples of this study predate the infection). Cell type and time point are not known.

V is TRBV12-3 or TRBV12-4 and J is TRBJ1-6; D perhaps matches TRBD1 (6 bases). The ends were cut back, 5 bases at V and 10 bases at J, with 18 bases in the middle. This CDR3 region has 15 residues. CDR3 bases: TGTGCCAGCAGTAGCTACGGGGCCGGGACATCACCCCTCCACTTT. The encoded protein is CASSSYGAGTSPLHF.

This clonotype is a singleton in its sample. This rearrangement joins TRBV28 to TRBJ2-7, with 10 bases matching TRBD1. In germline, CDR1 is MDHEN, CDR2 SYDVKM. V trimming: 5 bases; J trimming: 2 bases; junction bases outside the gene matches: 0. The CDR3 has 13 amino acids. CDR3 DNA: TGTGCCAGCAGTGGACAGGGGGCCTACGAGCAGTACGTC. As protein: CASSGQGAYEQYV.

The table lists this clonotype with a few counts. V gene TRBV9 combines with J gene TRBJ2-3; TRBD2 is a possible D gene (5 bases). Trimming removed 6 bases from V and 0 bases from J, with 11 bases in between. CDR3 length equals 14 residues. CDR1 and CDR2 (germline): SGDLS, YYNGEE. The CDR3 DNA sequence: TGTGCCAGCAATTCATGGACTAGCACAGATACGCAGTATTTT. Translation gives CASNSWTSTDTQYF. Full variable domain (rest looked up from reference TRBV9 and TRBJ2-3): DSGVTQTPKHLITATGQRVTLRCSPRSGDLSVYWYQQSLDQGLQFLIQYYNGEERAKGNILERFSAQQFPDLHSELNLSSLELGDSALYFCASNSWTSTDTQYFGPGTRLTVL.

This clonotype was counted many times. The J gene is TRBJ2-3, the V gene TRBV6-5; no clear D. CDR1 MNHEY and CDR2 SVGAGI come from the germline V gene. V lost 0 bases and J 3 bases, leaving 10 bases between the germline ends. The CDR3 runs 15 residues. The CDR3 is CASSYSLRRTDTQYF. In DNA, the CDR3 is TGTGCCAGCAGTTACTCCCTGAGGAGAACAGATACGCAGTATTTT.

The chain joins TRBV18 to TRBJ1-4, with 9 positions matching TRBD1. There are 15 residues in the CDR3. V trimming: 3 bases; J trimming: 6 bases; junction bases outside the gene matches: 5. Germline V lookup: CDR1 KGHSH, CDR2 LQKENI. DNA of the CDR3: TGTGCCAGCTCACCCCCGGACAGGGGATATGAAAAACTGTTTTTT. Translation: CASSPPDRGYEKLFF. Full variable domain (remainder filled in from reference TRBV18 and TRBJ1-4): NAGVMQNPRHLVRRRGQEARLRCSPMKGHSHVYWYRQLPEEGLKFMVYLQKENIIDESGMPKERFSAEFPKEGPSILRIQQVVRGDSAAYFCASSPPDRGYEKLFFGSGTQLSVL.

This clonotype occurred a few times. The rearrangement links TRBV5-1 to TRBJ1-2, with 8 bases matching TRBD1. J was trimmed by 8 bases and V by 3 bases; bases with no gene match: 9. The CDR3 runs 14 residues. Germline V gene data show CDR1 as SGHRS and CDR2 as YFSETQ. Written as DNA, the CDR3 is TGCGCCAGCAGCTCCCGGGCAGGGGGCAGGGGCTACACCTTC. The encoded protein is CASSSRAGGRGYTF.

This clonotype was seen ten or more times. This chain uses TRBV20-1 with TRBJ2-2; 14 bases line up with TRBD2. Germline V lookup: CDR1 DFQATT, CDR2 SNEGSKA (reference sequence). The V segment lost 3 bases and the J segment 4 bases; nucleotides outside the gene matches: 7. There are 17 residues in the CDR3. CDR3 DNA: TGCAGTGCTAGCGCGCCGGGACTAGCGGGGGCCACCGGGGAGCTGTTTTTT. As protein: CSASAPGLAGATGELFF.

This clonotype has just a few counts. This rearrangement joins TRBV5-1 to TRBJ2-1, with D uncertain. V lost 0 bases, J lost 6 bases, and 7 bases lay in between. CDR3 length: 13 amino acids. Per germline, CDR1 SGHRS and CDR2 YFSETQ. CDR3 protein: CASSLVLPNEQFF. The DNA of the CDR3 is TGCGCCAGCAGCTTGGTTCTACCCAATGAGCAGTTCTTC.

This chain uses TRBV7-8 with TRBJ1-5; no firm D call. Trimming took off 5 bases at V and 1 base at J, with 9 bases between the two ends. There are 14 residues in the CDR3. Germline loops: CDR1 SGHVS, CDR2 FQNEAQ. CDR3 nucleotides: TGTGCCAGCAGCAAAGGGAGGAGCAATCAGCCCCAGCATTTT. Protein: CASSKGRSNQPQHF.

The chain recombines TRBV7-2 with TRBJ2-7, with TRBD1 identical over 8 bases. This CDR3 has 14 residues. Trimming cost V 2 bases and J 6 bases; bases outside gene matches: 6. Germline loops: CDR1 SGHTA, CDR2 FQGNSA. The CDR3 DNA follows: TGTGCCAGCAGCTTAACAGGGGGGATTACCGAGCAGTACTTC. Translating gives CASSLTGGITEQYF. The whole variable domain, filled in from reference TRBV7-2 and TRBJ2-7, reads GAGVSQSPSNKVTEKGKDVELRCDPISGHTALYWYRQSLGQGLEFLIYFQGNSAPDKSGLPSDRFSAERTGGSVSTLTIQRTQQEDSAVYLCASSLTGGITEQYFGPGTRLTVT.

The rearrangement joins TRBV7-2 to TRBJ1-2; the D is unclear. The V end was cut by 5 bases, the J end by 6 bases, with 19 bases between. Germline-derived CDR1 and CDR2 are SGHTA and FQGNSA. The CDR3 consists of 15 residues. The CDR3 region is CASSLEPESVDGYTF. CDR3 sequence (DNA): TGTGCCAGCAGCCTCGAACCGGAGTCCGTGGATGGCTACACCTTC.

The genes are TRBV20-1 and TRBJ2-3, with 9 bases fitting TRBD2. Germline values: CDR1 DFQATT, CDR2 SNEGSKA (reference sequence). This CDR3 contains 16 residues. The V and J ends lost 0 bases and 1 base, in that order; junction bases with no gene match: 5. The CDR3 protein is CSARDLAGAGTDTQYF. The CDR3 nucleotides read TGCAGTGCTAGAGATTTAGCGGGGGCCGGCACAGATACGCAGTATTTT.

Only a few counts were recorded for this clonotype. The chain employs TRBV18 and TRBJ2-7, with D maybe TRBD1 (6 bases). CDR1 is KGHSH, CDR2 LQKENI, per germline. The CDR3 length is 14 residues. The V end was cut by 5 bases, the J end by 4 bases, with 15 bases between. The CDR3 loop reads CASSMQGGEYEQYV. DNA of the CDR3: TGTGCCAGCTCAATGCAAGGGGGAGAGTACGAGCAGTACGTC.